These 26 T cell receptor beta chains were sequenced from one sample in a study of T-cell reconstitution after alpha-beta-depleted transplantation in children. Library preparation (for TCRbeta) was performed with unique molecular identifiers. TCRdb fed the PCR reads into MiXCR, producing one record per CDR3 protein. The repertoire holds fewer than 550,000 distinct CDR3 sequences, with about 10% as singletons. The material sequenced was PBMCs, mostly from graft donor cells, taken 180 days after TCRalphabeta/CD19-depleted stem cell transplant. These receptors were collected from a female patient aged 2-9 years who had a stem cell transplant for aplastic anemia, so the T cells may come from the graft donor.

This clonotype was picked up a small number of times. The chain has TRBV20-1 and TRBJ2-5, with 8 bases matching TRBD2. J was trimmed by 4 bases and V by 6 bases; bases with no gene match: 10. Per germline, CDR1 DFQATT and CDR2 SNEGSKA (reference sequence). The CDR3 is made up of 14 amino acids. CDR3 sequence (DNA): TGCAGTGCCCTTAAGCGGGAGTTTCGAGAGACCCAGTACTTC. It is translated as CSALKREFRETQYF.

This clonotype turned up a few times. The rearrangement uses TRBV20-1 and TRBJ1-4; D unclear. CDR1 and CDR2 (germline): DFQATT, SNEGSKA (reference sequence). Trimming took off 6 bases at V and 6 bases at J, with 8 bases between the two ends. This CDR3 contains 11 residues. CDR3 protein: CSALIYEKLFF. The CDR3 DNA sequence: TGCAGTGCGCTCATATATGAAAAACTGTTTTTT.

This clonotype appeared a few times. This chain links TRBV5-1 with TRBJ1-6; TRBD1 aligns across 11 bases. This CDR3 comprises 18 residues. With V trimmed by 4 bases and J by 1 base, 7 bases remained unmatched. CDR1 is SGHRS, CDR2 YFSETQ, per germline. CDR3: CASSRAGTGGSYNSPLHF. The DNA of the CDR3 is TGCGCCAGCAGCAGAGCCGGGACAGGGGGTTCCTATAATTCACCCCTCCACTTT.

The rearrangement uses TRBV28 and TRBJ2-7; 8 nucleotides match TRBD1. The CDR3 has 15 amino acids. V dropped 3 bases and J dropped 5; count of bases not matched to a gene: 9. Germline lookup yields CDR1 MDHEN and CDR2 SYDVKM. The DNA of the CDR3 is TGTGCCAGCAGTTTGTTCGGGACAGGTCTCGACGAGCAGTACTTC. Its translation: CASSLFGTGLDEQYF.

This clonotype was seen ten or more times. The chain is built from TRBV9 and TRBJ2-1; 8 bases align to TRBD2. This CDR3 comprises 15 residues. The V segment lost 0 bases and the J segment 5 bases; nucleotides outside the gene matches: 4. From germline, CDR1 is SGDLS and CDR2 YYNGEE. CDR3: CASSVVSGRDNEQFF. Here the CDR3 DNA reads TGTGCCAGCAGCGTAGTAAGCGGGAGAGACAATGAGCAGTTCTTC.

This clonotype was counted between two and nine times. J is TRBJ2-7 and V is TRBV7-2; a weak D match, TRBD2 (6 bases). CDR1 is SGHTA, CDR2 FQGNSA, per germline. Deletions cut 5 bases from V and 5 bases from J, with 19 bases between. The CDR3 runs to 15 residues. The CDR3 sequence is CASSPSGRGVHEQYF. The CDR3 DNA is TGTGCCAGCAGCCCAAGTGGGCGGGGCGTCCACGAGCAGTACTTC.

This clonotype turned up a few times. CDR3 protein: CSVARGQGETQYF. CDR3 nucleotide sequence: TGCAGCGTTGCCCGGGGACAGGGGGAGACCCAGTACTTC. This chain joins TRBV29-1 and TRBJ2-5; TRBD1 agrees at 10 bases. The CDR3 totals 13 residues. Germline values: CDR1 SQVTM, CDR2 ANQGSEA. Trimming at V came to 4 bases and at J to 5 bases, leaving 4 bases not matched to a gene.

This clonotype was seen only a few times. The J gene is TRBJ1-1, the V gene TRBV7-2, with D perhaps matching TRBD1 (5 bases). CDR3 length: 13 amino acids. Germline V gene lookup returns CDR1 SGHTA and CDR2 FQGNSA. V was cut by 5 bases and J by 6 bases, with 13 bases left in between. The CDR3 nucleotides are TGTGCCAGCAGCCCTAGCCCAGGGTCTGAAGCTTTCTTT. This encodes CASSPSPGSEAFF. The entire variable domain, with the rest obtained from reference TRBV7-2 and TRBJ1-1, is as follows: GAGVSQSPSNKVTEKGKDVELRCDPISGHTALYWYRQSLGQGLEFLIYFQGNSAPDKSGLPSDRFSAERTGGSVSTLTIQRTQQEDSAVYLCASSPSPGSEAFFGQGTRLTVV.

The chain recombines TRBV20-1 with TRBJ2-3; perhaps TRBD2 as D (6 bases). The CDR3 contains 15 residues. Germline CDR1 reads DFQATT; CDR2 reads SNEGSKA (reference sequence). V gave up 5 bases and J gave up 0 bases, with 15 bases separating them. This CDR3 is CSAGPLAPSTDTQYF. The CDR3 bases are TGCAGTGCTGGACCGCTAGCGCCTAGCACAGATACGCAGTATTTT.

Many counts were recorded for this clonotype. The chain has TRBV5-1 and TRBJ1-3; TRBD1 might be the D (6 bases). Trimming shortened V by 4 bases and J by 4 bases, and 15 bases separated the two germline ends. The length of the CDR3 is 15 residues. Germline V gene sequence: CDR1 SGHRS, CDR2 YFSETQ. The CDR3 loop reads CASSLADSRGNTIYF. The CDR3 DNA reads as TGCGCCAGCAGCCTGGCGGACAGCCGCGGAAACACCATATATTTT. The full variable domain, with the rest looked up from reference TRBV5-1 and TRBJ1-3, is KAGVTQTPRYLIKTRGQQVTLSCSPISGHRSVSWYQQTPGQGLQFLFEYFSETQRNKGNFPGRFSGRQFSNSRSEMNVSTLELGDSALYLCASSLADSRGNTIYFGEGSWLTVV.

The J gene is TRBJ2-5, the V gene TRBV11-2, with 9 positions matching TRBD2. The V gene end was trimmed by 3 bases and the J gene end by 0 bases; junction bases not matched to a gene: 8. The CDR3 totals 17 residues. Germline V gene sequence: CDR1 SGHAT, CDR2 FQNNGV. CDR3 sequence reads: CASSLTPSGTYQETQYF. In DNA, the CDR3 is TGTGCCAGCAGCTTGACCCCTAGCGGGACGTACCAAGAGACCCAGTACTTC.

In nucleotides, the CDR3 is TGCAGTGCTAGACCGTCACTAAACATTCAGTACTTC. Translating gives CSARPSLNIQYF. The V and J genes are TRBV20-1 and TRBJ2-4; D gene unclear. V was cut by 2 bases and J by 6 bases, with 8 bases left in between. Per the germline V gene, CDR1 is DFQATT and CDR2 is SNEGSKA (reference sequence). The CDR3 length is 12 residues.

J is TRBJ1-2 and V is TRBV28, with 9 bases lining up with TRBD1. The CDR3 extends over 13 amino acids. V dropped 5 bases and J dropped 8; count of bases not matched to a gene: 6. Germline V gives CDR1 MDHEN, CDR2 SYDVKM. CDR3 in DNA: TGTGCCAGCAGTCTACGGACAGGGGCAGGCTACACCTTC. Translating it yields CASSLRTGAGYTF.

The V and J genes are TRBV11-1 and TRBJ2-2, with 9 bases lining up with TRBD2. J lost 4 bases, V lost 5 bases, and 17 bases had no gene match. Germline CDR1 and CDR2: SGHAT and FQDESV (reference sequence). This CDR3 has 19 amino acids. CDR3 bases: TGTGCCAGCAGCCCGCCTCATGGACTAGCGCATTATAGCACCGGGGAGCTGTTTTTT. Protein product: CASSPPHGLAHYSTGELFF.

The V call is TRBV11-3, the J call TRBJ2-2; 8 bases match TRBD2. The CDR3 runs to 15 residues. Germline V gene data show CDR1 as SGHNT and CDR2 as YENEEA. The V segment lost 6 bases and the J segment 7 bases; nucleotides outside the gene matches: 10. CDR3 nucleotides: TGTGCCAGCAGACCCCCCGGGGGGGCAAGCGGGGAGCTGTTTTTT. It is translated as CASRPPGGASGELFF.

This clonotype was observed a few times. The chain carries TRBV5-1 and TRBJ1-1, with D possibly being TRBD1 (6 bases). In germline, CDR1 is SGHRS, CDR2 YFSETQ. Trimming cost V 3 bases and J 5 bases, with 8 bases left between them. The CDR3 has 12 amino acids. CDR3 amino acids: CASSSGTTEAFF. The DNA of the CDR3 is TGCGCCAGCAGCTCGGGGACAACTGAAGCTTTCTTT.

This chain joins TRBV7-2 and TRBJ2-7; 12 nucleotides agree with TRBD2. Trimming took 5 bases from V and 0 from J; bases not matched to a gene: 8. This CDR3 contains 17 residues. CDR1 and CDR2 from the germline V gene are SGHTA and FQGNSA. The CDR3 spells CASSPRTSGTSSYEQYV. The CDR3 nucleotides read TGTGCCAGCAGCCCCAGGACTAGCGGGACTTCCTCCTACGAGCAGTACGTC.

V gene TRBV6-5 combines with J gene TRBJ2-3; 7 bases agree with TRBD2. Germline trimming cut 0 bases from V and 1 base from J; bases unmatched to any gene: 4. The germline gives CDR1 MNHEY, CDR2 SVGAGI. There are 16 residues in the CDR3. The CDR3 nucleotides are TGTGCCAGCAGTTACTCGATGGGAGGGGGCACAGATACGCAGTATTTT. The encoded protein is CASSYSMGGGTDTQYF.

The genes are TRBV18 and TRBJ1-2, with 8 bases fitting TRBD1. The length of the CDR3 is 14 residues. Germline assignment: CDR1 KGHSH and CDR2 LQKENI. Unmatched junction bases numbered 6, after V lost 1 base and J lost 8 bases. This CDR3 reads CASSPLKTGDGYTF. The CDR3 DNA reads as TGTGCCAGCTCACCACTCAAGACAGGGGACGGCTACACCTTC.

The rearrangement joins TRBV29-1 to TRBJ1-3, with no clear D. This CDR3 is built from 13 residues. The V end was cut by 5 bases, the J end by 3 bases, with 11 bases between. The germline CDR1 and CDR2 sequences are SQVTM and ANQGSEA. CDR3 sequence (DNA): TGCAGCGTTATTTCGACCGGTGGAAACACCATATATTTT. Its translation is CSVISTGGNTIYF.

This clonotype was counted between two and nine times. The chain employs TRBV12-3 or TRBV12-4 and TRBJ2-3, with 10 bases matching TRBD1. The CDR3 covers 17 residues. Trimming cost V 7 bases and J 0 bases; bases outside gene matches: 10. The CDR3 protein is CASNSGTGVFSTDTQYF. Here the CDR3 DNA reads TGTGCCAGCAACTCCGGGACAGGGGTTTTTAGCACAGATACGCAGTATTTT.

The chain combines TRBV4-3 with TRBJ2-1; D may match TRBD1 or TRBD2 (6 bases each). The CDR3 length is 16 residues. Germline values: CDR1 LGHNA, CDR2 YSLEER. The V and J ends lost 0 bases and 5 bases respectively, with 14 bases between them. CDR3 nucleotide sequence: TGCGCCAGCAGCCAAGATAGGGGGGAGGTCCACAATGAGCAGTTCTTC. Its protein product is CASSQDRGEVHNEQFF.

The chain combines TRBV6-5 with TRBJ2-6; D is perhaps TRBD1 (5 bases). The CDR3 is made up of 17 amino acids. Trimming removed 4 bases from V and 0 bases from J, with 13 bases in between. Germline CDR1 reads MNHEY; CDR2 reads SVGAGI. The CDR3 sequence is CASSSLTVGSGANVLTF. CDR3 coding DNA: TGTGCCAGCAGTTCCTTGACAGTCGGCTCTGGGGCCAACGTCCTGACTTTC.

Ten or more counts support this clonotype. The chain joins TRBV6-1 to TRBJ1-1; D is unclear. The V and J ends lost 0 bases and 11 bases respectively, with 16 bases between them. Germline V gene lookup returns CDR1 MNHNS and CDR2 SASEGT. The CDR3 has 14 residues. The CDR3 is CASSEALEAAKAFF. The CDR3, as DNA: TGTGCCAGCAGTGAAGCGCTGGAGGCGGCGAAGGCTTTCTTT.

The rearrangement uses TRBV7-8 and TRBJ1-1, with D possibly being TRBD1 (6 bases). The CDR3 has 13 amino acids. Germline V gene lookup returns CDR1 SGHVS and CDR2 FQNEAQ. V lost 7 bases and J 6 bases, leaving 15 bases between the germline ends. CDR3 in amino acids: CASTYRDGPEAFF. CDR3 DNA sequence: TGTGCCAGCACCTACAGGGATGGCCCTGAAGCTTTCTTT.

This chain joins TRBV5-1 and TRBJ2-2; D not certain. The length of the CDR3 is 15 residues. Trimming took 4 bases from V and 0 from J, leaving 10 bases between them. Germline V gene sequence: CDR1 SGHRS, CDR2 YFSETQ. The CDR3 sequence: CASSEILANTGELFF. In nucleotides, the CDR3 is TGCGCCAGCAGCGAAATCCTCGCGAACACCGGGGAGCTGTTTTTT.